The T cell receptor beta chain under discussion was sequenced for a study of blood T cell repertoires in COVID-19. In the authors' methods: Using reference gene primer amplification, nucleated cell counts were estimated. The assay was immunoSEQ multiplex PCR, and TCRdb's table has in-frame clones only and misses some. V and J calls plus clone size are reproduced from that table; the DNA served to infer D and trimming. The sample holds over 85,000 clones, 75% to 85% seen once. The V end was cut by 1 base, the J end by 0 bases, with 8 bases between. Germline CDR1 and CDR2: SGHRS and YFSETQ. CDR3 length equals 15 residues.

The rearrangement links TRBV5-1 to TRBJ2-1; D gene uncertain. The sample taken for sequencing was peripheral blood. The sequence was obtained from a man between 65 and 80 years old with acute or convalescent COVID-19. CDR3 in DNA: TGCGCCAGCAGCTTGCTAGTAGCCTCCTACAATGAGCAGTTCTTC. Translated: CASSLLVASYNEQFF.